The entry below describes one TCR beta chain. The DNA is omitted, as the CDR3 cannot be located on it reliably, and the CDR3 follows TCRdb's listing. The record originates from a study of blood T cell repertoires in COVID-19. Study information: COVID-19 samples collected from the United States, Italy and Spain covered acute and convalescent phases.

This table comes from immunoSEQ multiplex PCR, and its TCRdb copy is limited to in-frame clones, with some not included. The data show around 98,000 clones, with about 90% seen just once and 3.5% to 5.5% held by the top ten. A total of 17 residues make up the CDR3, ends included. The clonotype originates from a man aged 65 to 85 with acute or convalescent COVID-19. The sample taken for sequencing was peripheral blood. This chain links TRBV21-1 with TRBJ2-5; TRBD2, the table's D call, was not compared with the DNA. TRBV21-1 is given as a pseudogene. The CDR3 sequence is CASSSSGVPRGQETQYF.